The clone carrying this TCR beta chain was observed many times. This record comes from a study of low-dose radiotherapy and immunotherapy resistance in tumors. Study information: It was every two weeks, one day before radiation and immunotherapy, that intravenous cyclophosphamide 200 mg/m2 was given.

The sample's time point: after trial treatment. Treatment given: LDRT plus nivolumab, ipilimumab, low-dose cyclophosphamide and aspirin (RACIN trial). V was clipped by 5 bases and J by 4 bases, with 14 bases between them. The CDR3 has 14 amino acids. TRAV- and TRBV-specific primers were used for first-strand cDNA, which covered alpha and beta chains. A roughly 22-cycle PCR with a constant-region primer and V-primer adapter amplified TCRs. TCRdb redid the calling of the reads with MiXCR, one entry per CDR3 protein. The data hold about 100,000 distinct CDR3 sequences, with around 21% observed a single time.

The source of this sequence is a male donor with prostate cancer. The chain combines TRBV12-3 or TRBV12-4 with TRBJ2-5; possible D gene TRBD1, 6 bases. This material consisted of PBMCs, taken after low-dose radiotherapy plus immunotherapy. In DNA form, the CDR3 reads TGTGCCAGCAGTACATCACAGGGTGTAGAGACCCAGTACTTC. Translating it yields CASSTSQGVETQYF.